One sample yielded the 13 T cell receptor beta chains listed below, sequenced in a study of human T cells and chemical hapten exposure (dated by TCRdb to the early 2020s). Libraries were made using RACE. Sequencing was performed on a NextSeq 500. Using fastp at Q25 and MiXCR, TCRdb reprocessed the public reads and kept productive beta chains. Every CDR3 protein is listed once, alongside the most common genes and DNA of its rows. This sample is represented by 210,000 or so distinct CDR3 sequences; approximately 24% of them were singletons. The leading ten clones occupy approximately 2.5% of the sample. Interpreted using the paper, the time point label stands for: patch test 3, about 24 weeks after DPC sensitization. The sample's treatment or condition label, in plain terms: therapeutic diphenylcyclopropenone sensitization with weekly scalp DPC. Sequenced here: whole blood, sampled in connection with sensitization to the hapten diphenylcyclopropenone (DPC). The receptors come from a woman in her thirties or forties with alopecia areata. Some clones in this sample may be carry-over from other donors' samples.

This clonotype showed up just a few times. This rearrangement joins TRBV12-3 or TRBV12-4 to TRBJ2-1; the D gene is possibly TRBD1 (6 bases). Trimming cost V 5 bases and J 4 bases, with 12 bases left between them. The CDR3 sequence is 14 residues long. The CDR3 region is CASSPPGVYNEQFF. CDR3 sequence (DNA): TGTGCCAGCAGTCCCCCAGGGGTTTACAATGAGCAGTTCTTC.

The chain joins TRBV20-1 to TRBJ2-1, with 12 bases identical to TRBD2. The junction had 7 bases not matched to a gene; V was cut back by 0 bases and J by 1 base. The germline V gene has CDR1 DFQATT and CDR2 SNEGSKA (reference sequence). The CDR3 is 18 amino acids. The CDR3 is CSAREIPGLAGSYNEQFF. CDR3 nucleotide sequence: TGCAGTGCTAGAGAGATCCCGGGACTAGCGGGTTCCTACAATGAGCAGTTCTTC.

CDR3 nucleotides: TGTGCCAGCGCAGGGGGCGGGACCCAAGGTGCTTTCTTT. Protein sequence: CASAGGGTQGAFF. The chain has TRBV6-6 and TRBJ1-1; 8 bases fit TRBD1. The trim removed 8 bases at V and 11 bases at J, leaving 13 bases unmatched. Germline V lookup: CDR1 MNHNY, CDR2 SVGAGI (reference sequence). The CDR3 consists of 13 residues.

There are many counts of this clonotype. This chain joins TRBV5-1 and TRBJ2-1; possibly TRBD1 for D (7 bases). This CDR3 region has 14 residues. V was clipped by 0 bases and J by 7 bases, with 11 bases between them. Germline V CDR1 and CDR2: SGHRS, YFSETQ. The CDR3 loop is CASSLGQGGNEQFF. In DNA form, the CDR3 reads TGCGCCAGCAGCTTGGGCCAGGGGGGTAATGAGCAGTTCTTC.

This clonotype was recorded a few times. The chain couples TRBV20-1 to TRBJ2-1; D gene unclear. The CDR3 is 12 residues long. Trimming took off 5 bases at V and 0 bases at J, with 5 bases between the two ends. From germline, CDR1 is DFQATT and CDR2 SNEGSKA (reference sequence). The CDR3 coding sequence is TGCAGTGCTCGCGTCTCCTACAATGAGCAGTTCTTC. Protein product: CSARVSYNEQFF.

This chain joins TRBV7-2 and TRBJ1-2; weak D call: TRBD1 (5 bases). The CDR3 sequence is 13 residues long. Germline values: CDR1 SGHTA, CDR2 FQGNSA. Trimming removed 2 bases at V and 4 bases at J, with 8 bases between. The CDR3 sequence is CASSLRGGYGYTF. In DNA form, the CDR3 reads TGTGCCAGCAGCTTACGCGGGGGCTATGGCTACACCTTC.

This clonotype occurred many times. The chain uses TRBV2 and TRBJ1-2; TRBD1 aligns across 7 bases. The CDR3 spans 15 residues. Germline assignment: CDR1 SNHLY and CDR2 FYNNEI. After removal of 5 bases from V and 1 base from J, the junction contained 7 bases not matched to a gene. This CDR3 reads CASSLSGTDNYGYTF. CDR3 nucleotide sequence: TGTGCCAGCAGTCTCTCCGGGACAGATAACTATGGCTACACCTTC. The full variable domain, completed using reference TRBV2 and TRBJ1-2, is EPEVTQTPSHQVTQMGQEVILRCVPISNHLYFYWYRQILGQKVEFLVSFYNNEISEKSEIFDDQFSVERPDGSNFTLKIRSTKLEDSAMYFCASSLSGTDNYGYTFGSGTRLTVV.

This clonotype was detected ten times or more. The DNA of the CDR3 is TGTGCCAGCAGACGGGGGCTGATGAATGAGCAGTTCTTC. Protein product: CASRRGLMNEQFF. The J gene is TRBJ2-1, the V gene TRBV7-2; D assignment may be TRBD1 or TRBD2 (6 bases each). Trimming took 6 bases from V and 7 from J, leaving 13 bases between them. This CDR3 contains 13 residues. CDR1 is SGHTA and CDR2 is FQGNSA in the germline V gene.

The V call is TRBV29-1, the J call TRBJ2-1; 11 bases map to TRBD2. CDR3 length: 15 amino acids. Germline-derived CDR1 and CDR2 are SQVTM and ANQGSEA. V lost 3 bases, J lost 10 bases, and 11 bases stayed unmatched. The CDR3 DNA reads TGCAGCGTTGAGATAGCGGGAGGGGGGGAGAGGGAGCAGTTCTTC. The encoded protein is CSVEIAGGGEREQFF.

The chain uses TRBV4-3 and TRBJ2-7; no clear D gene. Trimming removed 0 bases at V and 0 bases at J, with 12 bases between. Germline V lookup: CDR1 LGHNA, CDR2 YSLEER. The CDR3 runs 16 residues. The CDR3 sequence: CASSQEPYVSSYEQYF. The DNA of the CDR3 is TGCGCCAGCAGCCAAGAGCCGTATGTAAGCTCCTACGAGCAGTACTTC.

DNA of the CDR3: TGTGCCAGCAGTTACTCCGGGACTAGACACTCGGTCAGTGAGCAGTTCTTC. Translation: CASSYSGTRHSVSEQFF. The chain is built from TRBV6-2 or TRBV6-3 and TRBJ2-1, with TRBD2 matching over 8 bases. The CDR3 has 17 residues. Trimming at V came to 0 bases and at J to 9 bases, leaving 13 bases not matched to a gene. Germline V gives CDR1 MNHEY, CDR2 SVGEGT.

The J gene is TRBJ1-1, the V gene TRBV9; a weak D match, TRBD1 (6 bases). This CDR3 spans 16 amino acids. Germline V gene data show CDR1 as SGDLS and CDR2 as YYNGEE. The V gene lost 3 bases and the J gene lost 0 bases, with 15 bases spanning the gap. CDR3 sequence: CASSASTGPLNTEAFF. The CDR3 DNA reads as TGTGCCAGCAGCGCATCTACAGGGCCTTTGAACACTGAAGCTTTCTTT.

The genes are TRBV6-1 and TRBJ1-6; D not resolved. The CDR3 spans 17 residues. The ends were cut back, 1 base at V and 0 bases at J, with 10 bases in the middle. The germline V gene encodes CDR1 MNHNS and CDR2 SASEGT. CDR3 region: CASSEVGGSSYNSPLHF. The CDR3 DNA sequence: TGTGCCAGCAGTGAAGTAGGCGGCAGCTCCTATAATTCACCCCTCCACTTT.